The rows below give T cell receptor beta chains drawn from one sample of a study of blood T cell repertoires in COVID-19. The protocol was immunoSEQ multiplex PCR, while the TCRdb copy is restricted to in-frame clones and leaves out a portion. This sample yields some 250,000 clones, of which about four fifths are seen a single time; around 3.5% belongs to the top ten. The sequenced sample was peripheral blood. These TCRs come from a woman between 18 and 30 years old with acute or convalescent COVID-19. Both conserved end residues are part of each CDR3. A D gene is named only where the DNA matches it firmly. Clone size is shown for a subset of rows, as once, few, many or a class of expanded clone.

>17|TRBD2|.|TRBJ2-7|TRBV5-8
TGTGCCAGCAGCTTGGCCTTGATTAGCGGGACGACTTACGAGCAGTACTTC
CASSLALISGTTYEQYF
>18|TRBD2|.|TRBJ2-1|TRBV5-1
TGCGCCAGCAGCCAGGGACTAGCGGGATTAAGCTCCTACAATGAGCAGTTCTTC
CASSQGLAGLSSYNEQFF
>15|TRBD1|.|TRBJ2-5|TRBV15
TGTGCCACCACCCGGGACAGGGGGCTAGGAGAGACCCAGTACTTC
CATTRDRGLGETQYF
>12|.|.|TRBJ1-2|TRBV28
TGTGCCAGGATCACAGTGAACTATGGCTACACCTTC
CARITVNYGYTF
>15|TRBD1|once|TRBJ2-1|TRBV7-8
TGTGCCAGCAGCACTCCGGGACAGGGGAACAATGAGCAGTTCTTC
CASSTPGQGNNEQFF
>13|.|once|TRBJ1-1|TRBV25-1
TGTGCCAGCAGTGAATCGGGGGAGAGGGAAGCTTTCTTT
CASSESGEREAFF
>15|TRBD1|.|TRBJ2-7|TRBV6-6
TGTGCCAGCAGTTACCGACAGGGACAGGGCTACGAGCAGTACTTC
CASSYRQGQGYEQYF
>12|TRBD2|.|TRBJ2-3|TRBV2
TGTGCCAGCAAGGCTAGCGGAGATACGCAGTATTTT
CASKASGDTQYF
>21|.|.|TRBJ1-1|TRBV7-6
TGTGCCAGCAGCTTAACGCAACGGGGGGAACCCCTGGAAGCGATGAACACTGAAGCTTTCTTT
CASSLTQRGEPLEAMNTEAFF
>15|TRBD1|.|TRBJ1-1|TRBV3-1/TRBV3-2
TGTGCCAGCAGCCAAGGACAGGGGTGGAAAACTGAAGCTTTCTTT
CASSQGQGWKTEAFF
>16|TRBD2|.|TRBJ2-1|TRBV25-1
TGTGCCAGCAGTGAATCGGCGGGGCTAGCGGGTCGTGAGCAGTTCTTC
CASSESAGLAGREQFF
>13|.|.|TRBJ2-1|TRBV15
TGTGCCACCAGCAGAGATTACTACGGTGAGCAGTTCTTC
CATSRDYYGEQFF
>17|TRBD1|.|TRBJ2-2|TRBV14
TGTGCCAGCAGCAGACCCCCGGGACAGGGGTTTTACGGGGAGCTGTTTTTT
CASSRPPGQGFYGELFF
>13|TRBD2|.|TRBJ2-7|TRBV12-3/TRBV12-4
TGTGCCAGCAGTCGTAGCGGGAACTACGAGCAGTACTTC
CASSRSGNYEQYF
>14|.|.|TRBJ1-3|TRBV7-6
TGTGCCAGCAGCTTGTATAGCTCTGGAAACACCATATATTTT
CASSLYSSGNTIYF
>15|.|.|TRBJ2-4|TRBV6-5
TGTGCCAGCAGTTTGTCAGGCACCGCCAAAAACATTCAGTACTTC
CASSLSGTAKNIQYF
>17|.|.|TRBJ2-1|TRBV4-3
TGCGCCAGCAGCCCTCAAAACCGTGGACAGTCCTACAATGAGCAGTTCTTC
CASSPQNRGQSYNEQFF
>17|.|few|TRBJ1-3|TRBV3-1/TRBV3-2
TGTGCCAGCAGCCAAGTTCGCAGTCGAGGCTCTGGAAACACCATATATTTT
CASSQVRSRGSGNTIYF
>13|.|once|TRBJ2-1|TRBV7-3
TGTGCCAGCAGCTTAACGGGGGGCAATGAGCAGTTCTTC
CASSLTGGNEQFF
>14|.|.|TRBJ1-2|TRBV5-6
TGTGCCAGCAGCTTAAACAGGGTGAGGAAGGGCTACACCTTC
CASSLNRVRKGYTF
>13|.|.|TRBJ2-3|TRBV11-2
TGTGCCAGCAGACCCTACAGCACAGATACGCAGTATTTT
CASRPYSTDTQYF
>13|.|.|TRBJ2-2|TRBV7-3
TGTGCCAGCAGCTCGACAGGCACCGGGGAGCTGTTTTTT
CASSSTGTGELFF
>17|TRBD2|.|TRBJ2-2|TRBV6-2/TRBV6-3
TGTGCCAGCAGTAGGGGGACTAGCGGGATGAACACCGGGGAGCTGTTTTTT
CASSRGTSGMNTGELFF
>15|TRBD2|.|TRBJ2-7|TRBV7-2
TGTGCCAGCAGCTTAGAAACCGGACTAGCCTACGAGCAGTACTTC
CASSLETGLAYEQYF
>15|TRBD2|once|TRBJ2-7|TRBV7-2
TGTGCCAGCAGCACCGGGACTAGCGAAGTCTACGAGCAGTACTTC
CASSTGTSEVYEQYF
>17|.|once|TRBJ1-3|TRBV4-1
TGCGCCAGCAGGCAGGGGCCCATGGGTGCCTCTGGAAACACCATATATTTT
CASRQGPMGASGNTIYF
>15|TRBD1|.|TRBJ2-2|TRBV9
TGTGCCAGCAGCGTACGGGACAGGAACACCGGGGAGCTGTTTTTT
CASSVRDRNTGELFF
>14|.|.|TRBJ1-1|TRBV18
TGTGCCAGCTCACCAATGGGGGCAGGGACTGAAGCTTTCTTT
CASSPMGAGTEAFF
>13|TRBD2|.|TRBJ2-3|TRBV12-3/TRBV12-4
TGTGCCAGCAGTTCCCATAGCGGGGGACCGCAGTATTTT
CASSSHSGGPQYF
>14|TRBD1|.|TRBJ1-3|TRBV7-2
TGTGCCAGCAGCCTATCCGGGACAGCAAACACCATATATTTT
CASSLSGTANTIYF
>15|.|.|TRBJ1-5|TRBV28
TGTGCCAGCAGTACGGACGGAGGTGGCAATCAGCCCCAGCATTTT
CASSTDGGGNQPQHF
>14|.|.|TRBJ1-4|TRBV6-1
TGTGCCAGCAGTGAAGGTGGAGCTAATGAAAAACTGTTTTTT
CASSEGGANEKLFF